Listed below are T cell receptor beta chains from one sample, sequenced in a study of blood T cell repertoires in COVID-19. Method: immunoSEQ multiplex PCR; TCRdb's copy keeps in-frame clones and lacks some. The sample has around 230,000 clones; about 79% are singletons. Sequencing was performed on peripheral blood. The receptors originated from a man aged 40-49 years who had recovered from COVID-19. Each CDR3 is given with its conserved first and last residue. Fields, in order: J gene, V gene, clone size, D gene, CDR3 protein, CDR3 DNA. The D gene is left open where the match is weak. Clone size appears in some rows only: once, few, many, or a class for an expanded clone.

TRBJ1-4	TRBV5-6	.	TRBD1	CASSLLGQGGGEKLFF	TGTGCCAGCAGCTTACTGGGACAGGGAGGGGGTGAAAAACTGTTTTTT
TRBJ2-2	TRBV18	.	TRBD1	CASSPPGQSTGELFF	TGTGCCAGCTCACCACCGGGACAGAGCACCGGGGAGCTGTTTTTT
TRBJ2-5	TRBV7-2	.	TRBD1	CASSSDRGQTQYF	TGTGCCAGCAGCTCGGACAGGGGACAGACCCAGTACTTC
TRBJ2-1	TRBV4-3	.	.	CASSRSGVGAYNEQFF	TGCGCCAGCAGCCGCTCAGGGGTCGGGGCCTACAATGAGCAGTTCTTC
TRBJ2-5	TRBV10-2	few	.	CASSESTVQETQYF	TGCGCCAGCAGTGAGTCGACAGTCCAAGAGACCCAGTACTTC
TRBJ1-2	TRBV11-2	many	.	CASTLQGYGYTF	TGTGCCAGCACCCTACAGGGATATGGCTACACCTTC
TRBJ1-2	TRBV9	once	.	CASSQGQNNYGYTF	TGTGCCAGCAGTCAAGGACAGAATAACTATGGCTACACCTTC
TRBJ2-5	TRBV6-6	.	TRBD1	CASSYRDRQETQYF	TGTGCCAGCAGTTATAGGGACAGACAAGAGACCCAGTACTTC
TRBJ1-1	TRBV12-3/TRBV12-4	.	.	CASSPRVQGAFF	TGTGCCAGCAGTCCACGGGTCCAGGGAGCTTTCTTT
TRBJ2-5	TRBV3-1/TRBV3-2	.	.	CASSQYPVASQETQYF	TGTGCCAGCAGCCAATACCCGGTAGCGAGCCAAGAGACCCAGTACTTC
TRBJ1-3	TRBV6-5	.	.	CASRGTSPGNTIYF	TGTGCCAGCAGGGGGACTTCGCCTGGAAACACCATATATTTT
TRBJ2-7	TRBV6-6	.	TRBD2	CASSYGGVAYEQYF	TGTGCCAGCAGTTACGGGGGGGTCGCCTACGAGCAGTACTTC
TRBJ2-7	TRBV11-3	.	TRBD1	CASSRRDRDYEQYF	TGTGCCAGCAGCCGAAGGGACAGGGATTACGAGCAGTACTTC
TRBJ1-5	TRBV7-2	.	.	CASSLAAGSLGQPQHF	TGTGCCAGCAGCTTAGCGGCTGGGAGCCTAGGACAGCCCCAGCATTTT
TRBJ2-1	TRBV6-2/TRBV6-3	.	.	CASSLDSYNEQFF	TGTGCCAGCAGTTTGGACTCGTACAATGAGCAGTTCTTC
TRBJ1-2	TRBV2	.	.	CASSEDVAGVGYGYTF	TGTGCCAGCAGTGAAGATGTGGCAGGGGTTGGGTATGGCTACACCTTC
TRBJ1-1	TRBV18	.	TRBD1	CASSPPGDRDTEAFF	TGTGCCAGCTCACCACCCGGGGACAGGGATACTGAAGCTTTCTTT
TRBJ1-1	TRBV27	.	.	CASRFQGPSGEAFF	TGTGCCAGCAGGTTCCAGGGTCCGTCAGGGGAAGCTTTCTTT
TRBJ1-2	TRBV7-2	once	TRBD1	CASSLDSGGAQGYTF	TGTGCCAGCAGCTTAGATTCAGGGGGCGCGCAGGGCTACACCTTC
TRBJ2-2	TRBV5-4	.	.	CASSLEGTGLNTGELFF	TGTGCCAGCAGCTTGGAGGGCACAGGGCTGAACACCGGGGAGCTGTTTTTT
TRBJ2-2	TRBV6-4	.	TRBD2	CASSPGGSYAGELFF	TGTGCCAGCAGCCCGGGGGGATCTTATGCCGGGGAGCTGTTTTTT
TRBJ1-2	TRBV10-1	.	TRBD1	CASSNSGTDHGYTF	TGCGCCAGCAGTAACTCCGGGACAGACCATGGCTACACCTTC
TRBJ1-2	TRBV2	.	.	CASTPAGASYGYTF	TGTGCCAGCACCCCTGCAGGGGCAAGCTATGGCTACACCTTC
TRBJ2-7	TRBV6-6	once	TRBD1	CASIRKPGQGAYEQYF	TGTGCCAGCATCCGAAAACCGGGACAGGGAGCCTACGAGCAGTACTTC
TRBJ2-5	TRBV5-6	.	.	CASRGQRETQYF	TGTGCCAGCAGAGGACAGAGGGAGACCCAGTACTTC
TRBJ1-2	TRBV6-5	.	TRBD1	CASRALRDRGLGYTF	TGTGCCAGCAGAGCCCTCCGGGACAGGGGGCTCGGCTACACCTTC
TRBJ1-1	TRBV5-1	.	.	CASSFVPGDTEAFF	TGCGCCAGCAGCTTCGTTCCCGGGGACACTGAAGCTTTCTTT
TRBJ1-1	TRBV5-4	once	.	CASSYNFFGRSAEAFF	TGTGCCAGCAGCTATAATTTTTTTGGGAGATCGGCTGAAGCTTTCTTT
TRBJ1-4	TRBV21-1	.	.	CARPRRIYNEKLFF	TGTGCCCGCCCCCGGCGGATCTATAATGAAAAACTGTTTTTT
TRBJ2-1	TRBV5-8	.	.	CASSFFSKIYNEQFF	TGTGCCAGCAGCTTTTTCAGTAAAATATACAATGAGCAGTTCTTC
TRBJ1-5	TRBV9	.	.	CASSTGVGSNQPQHF	TGTGCCAGCAGCACGGGAGTCGGTAGCAATCAGCCCCAGCATTTT
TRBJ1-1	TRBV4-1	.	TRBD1	CASSPIQGWNTEAFF	TGCGCCAGCAGCCCAATACAGGGGTGGAACACTGAAGCTTTCTTT
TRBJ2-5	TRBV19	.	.	CASSISWRGETQYF	TGTGCCAGTAGTATATCGTGGCGGGGAGAGACCCAGTACTTC
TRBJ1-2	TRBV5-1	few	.	CASSDAWGYTF	TGCGCCAGCAGCGATGCGTGGGGCTACACCTTC
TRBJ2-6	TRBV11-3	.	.	CASSLAGANVLTF	TGTGCCAGCAGCCTTGCTGGGGCCAACGTCCTGACTTTC
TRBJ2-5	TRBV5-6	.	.	CASSLGARETQYF	TGTGCCAGCAGCTTAGGGGCCCGTGAGACCCAGTACTTC
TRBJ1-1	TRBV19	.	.	CASTPRTARRAFF	TGTGCCAGTACTCCAAGAACTGCGCGGCGGGCTTTCTTT
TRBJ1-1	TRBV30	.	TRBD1	CAWSGTGHGTEAFF	TGTGCCTGGAGTGGGACAGGGCATGGCACTGAAGCTTTCTTT
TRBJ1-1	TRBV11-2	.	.	CASSFSLVNTEAFF	TGTGCCAGCAGCTTTTCACTGGTGAACACTGAAGCTTTCTTT
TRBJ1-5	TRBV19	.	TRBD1	CASIDTGGDQPQHF	TGTGCCAGTATCGATACAGGGGGCGATCAGCCCCAGCATTTT
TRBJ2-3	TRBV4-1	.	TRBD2	CASSQDPLAGTAVTQYF	TGCGCCAGCAGCCAAGACCCCCTAGCGGGGACGGCAGTTACGCAGTATTTT
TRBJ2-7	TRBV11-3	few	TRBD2	CASSFYGEGSYEQYF	TGTGCCAGCAGCTTTTACGGGGAGGGGTCCTACGAGCAGTACTTC
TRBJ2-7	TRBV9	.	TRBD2	CASSDSGGSYEQYF	TGTGCCAGCAGCGATAGCGGGGGGAGCTACGAGCAGTACTTC
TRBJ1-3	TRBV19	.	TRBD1	CASSTMTGVGNTIYF	TGTGCCAGTAGTACAATGACAGGGGTTGGAAACACCATATATTTT
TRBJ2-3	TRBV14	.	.	CASSPIGGLETQYF	TGTGCCAGCAGCCCGATCGGGGGGCTGGAGACGCAGTATTTT
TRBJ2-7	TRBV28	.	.	CASSLQAPSYEQYF	TGTGCCAGCAGTCTTCAGGCGCCCTCCTACGAGCAGTACTTC
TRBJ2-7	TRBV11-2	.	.	CASSFSRTRIYEQYF	TGTGCCAGCAGCTTCTCTCGGACACGGATCTACGAGCAGTACTTC
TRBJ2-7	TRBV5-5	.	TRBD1	CASSRDRAREQYF	TGTGCCAGCAGCCGCGACAGGGCCCGCGAGCAGTACTTC
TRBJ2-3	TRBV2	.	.	CASRGGLRTDTQYF	TGTGCCAGCAGGGGGGGACTGCGCACAGATACGCAGTATTTT
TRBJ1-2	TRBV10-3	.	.	CAISGLIAFYGYTF	TGTGCCATCAGTGGGTTGATAGCCTTCTATGGCTACACCTTC
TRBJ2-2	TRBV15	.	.	CATSGLELLANTGELFF	TGTGCCACCAGCGGCCTAGAGTTACTAGCGAACACCGGGGAGCTGTTTTTT
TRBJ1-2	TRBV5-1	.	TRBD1	CASSQQGTYGYTF	TGCGCCAGCAGCCAACAGGGGACCTATGGCTACACCTTC
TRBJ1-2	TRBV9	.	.	CASTLGAEPYGYTF	TGTGCCAGCACCCTGGGGGCAGAACCCTATGGCTACACCTTC
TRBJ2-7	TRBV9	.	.	CASSEGLNGGSSYEQYF	TGTGCCAGCAGCGAGGGCCTCAATGGAGGGAGCTCCTACGAGCAGTACTTC